The 25 T cell receptor beta chains in this list originate from one sample, sequenced in a study of T cell responses to AZD1222 COVID-19 vaccine. Measured with immunoSEQ multiplex PCR; TCRdb has only the in-frame clones, and not every one. The profile shows some 72,000 clones, around 90% of them singletons. The sample here was peripheral blood, taken on day 0 of MenACWY control vaccination. The receptors come from an adult in good health.

This clone was found once. The genes are TRBV24-1 and TRBJ1-5; 11 nucleotides line up with TRBD1. V shed 5 bases and J 6 bases; nucleotides not matched to a gene: 5. This CDR3 is 15 amino acids long. CDR1 and CDR2 (germline): KGHDR, SFDVKD. CDR3 nucleotides: TGTGCCACCAGTGGGACAGGGGGCGGTCGTCAGCCCCAGCATTTT. Translation gives CATSGTGGGRQPQHF.

The V and J genes are TRBV10-3 and TRBJ2-5, with D possibly matching TRBD1 (5 bases). Germline V lookup: CDR1 ENHRY, CDR2 SYGVKD. V lost 0 bases and J lost 5, with 10 bases in between. The CDR3 length is 14 residues. In nucleotides, the CDR3 is TGTGCCATCAGTGAGTCACAGGTCGTGGAGACCCAGTACTTC. Translating gives CAISESQVVETQYF.

This clone was recorded only once. CDR3: CASSPRGAGRATDTQYF. The CDR3 DNA sequence: TGTGCCAGCAGCCCGCGGGGGGCGGGGCGAGCCACAGATACGCAGTATTTT. V is TRBV2 and J is TRBJ2-3; the match to TRBD2 covers 8 bases. Per the germline V gene, CDR1 is SNHLY and CDR2 is FYNNEI. The CDR3 totals 17 residues. V shed 6 bases, J shed 2 bases, and the junction held 13 bases outside the gene matches. Combining the CDR3 with reference TRBV2 and TRBJ2-3 gives the whole variable domain EPEVTQTPSHQVTQMGQEVILRCVPISNHLYFYWYRQILGQKVEFLVSFYNNEISEKSEIFDDQFSVERPDGSNFTLKIRSTKLEDSAMYFCASSPRGAGRATDTQYFGPGTRLTVL.

This chain links TRBV5-4 with TRBJ2-5; 7 bases fit TRBD1. The CDR3 runs to 13 residues. J gave up 3 bases and V 3 bases, and 2 bases lay outside the gene matches. Germline V gene sequence: CDR1 SGHNT, CDR2 YYREEE (reference sequence). The CDR3 protein is CASSYGTEETQYF. CDR3 nucleotides: TGTGCCAGCAGCTACGGGACAGAAGAGACCCAGTACTTC.

This chain links TRBV28 with TRBJ1-5; 7 bases align to TRBD1. CDR3 length equals 14 residues. J lost 5 bases, V lost 5 bases, and 6 bases had no gene match. CDR1 MDHEN and CDR2 SYDVKM come from the germline V gene. The chain's CDR3 is CASSPTGFDQPQHF. CDR3 nucleotide sequence: TGTGCCAGCAGTCCGACAGGGTTTGATCAGCCCCAGCATTTT.

The CDR3 region has the DNA TGTGCCAGCAGGGTGTTAGAGACCCAGTACTTC. Protein product: CASRVLETQYF. The chain joins TRBV28 to TRBJ2-5; D is undetermined. Germline values: CDR1 MDHEN, CDR2 SYDVKM. The CDR3 consists of 11 residues. V shed 6 bases and J shed 4 bases, with 6 bases lying between them.

The chain uses TRBV29-1 and TRBJ1-2; perhaps TRBD1 as D (5 bases). Trimming removed 6 bases at V and 3 bases at J, with 14 bases between. The germline CDR1 and CDR2 sequences are SQVTM and ANQGSEA. The CDR3 covers 13 residues. CDR3 loop: CSVREGTDYGYTF. In DNA form, the CDR3 reads TGCAGCGTCCGAGAGGGGACCGACTATGGCTACACCTTC. The variable domain in full, with the rest retrieved from reference TRBV29-1 and TRBJ1-2, is SAVISQKPSRDICQRGTSLTIQCQVDSQVTMMFWYRQQPGQSLTLIATANQGSEATYESGFVIDKFPISRPNLTFSTLTVSNMSPEDSSIYLCSVREGTDYGYTFGSGTRLTVV.

The chain links TRBV9 to TRBJ2-1, with 8 bases aligning to TRBD2. Germline loops: CDR1 SGDLS, CDR2 YYNGEE. V lost 4 bases, J lost 2 bases, and 8 bases stayed unmatched. The CDR3 consists of 16 residues. As DNA, the CDR3 is TGTGCCAGCAGCCTCGGACTAGCAGGGGCCTACAATGAGCAGTTCTTC. Its translation: CASSLGLAGAYNEQFF. The variable domain in full, completed from reference TRBV9 and TRBJ2-1, reads DSGVTQTPKHLITATGQRVTLRCSPRSGDLSVYWYQQSLDQGLQFLIQYYNGEERAKGNILERFSAQQFPDLHSELNLSSLELGDSALYFCASSLGLAGAYNEQFFGPGTRLTVL.

The gene calls are TRBV19 and TRBJ2-6, with TRBD1 identical over 9 bases. This CDR3 has 17 residues. Per germline, CDR1 LNHDA and CDR2 SQIVND (reference sequence). The V segment lost 5 bases and the J segment 0 bases; nucleotides outside the gene matches: 5. In nucleotides, the CDR3 is TGTGCCAGTAGTCGGGACAGGGCTACCTCTGGGGCCAACGTCCTGACTTTC. Protein: CASSRDRATSGANVLTF. Looking up the rest from reference TRBV19 and TRBJ2-6 gives the full variable domain: DGGITQSPKYLFRKEGQNVTLSCEQNLNHDAMYWYRQDPGQGLRLIYYSQIVNDFQKGDIAEGYSVSREKKESFPLTVTSAQKNPTAFYLCASSRDRATSGANVLTFGAGSRLTVL.

The chain uses TRBV3-1 (or the pseudogene TRBV3-2) and TRBJ2-7, with D perhaps matching TRBD2 (5 bases). CDR3 length: 15 residues. Germline CDR1 reads LGHDT; CDR2 reads YNNKEL (reference sequence). Trimming took 0 bases from V and 0 from J, leaving 9 bases between them. CDR3 residues: CASSQDYGVSYEQYF. The CDR3 DNA reads TGTGCCAGCAGCCAAGATTACGGGGTCTCCTACGAGCAGTACTTC.

The chain employs TRBV13 and TRBJ1-6; 9 nucleotides line up with TRBD1. V lost 0 bases, J lost 9 bases, and 3 bases stayed unmatched. CDR3 length: 15 residues. The germline CDR1 and CDR2 sequences are PRHDT and FYEKMQ (reference sequence). CDR3 in amino acids: CASSLGGQGASPLHF. Here the CDR3 DNA reads TGTGCCAGCAGCTTAGGGGGACAGGGAGCTTCACCCCTCCACTTT.

The chain combines TRBV7-8 with TRBJ2-1; unclear D gene. The germline V gene has CDR1 SGHVS and CDR2 FQNEAQ. This CDR3 comprises 13 residues. Trimming left V 1 base short and J 5 bases short, with 6 bases between. The CDR3 loop reads CASSLGADNEQFF. CDR3 DNA: TGTGCCAGCAGCTTAGGGGCAGACAATGAGCAGTTCTTC.

This clone came up a few times. This chain connects TRBV28 to TRBJ1-5; a possible D gene is TRBD1 (5 bases). There are 18 residues in the CDR3. Germline V gene lookup returns CDR1 MDHEN and CDR2 SYDVKM. The V and J ends lost 4 bases and 0 bases respectively, with 19 bases between them. The CDR3 bases are TGTGCCAGCAGTTCCTGGCGGGACGGGTCGGATAGCAATCAGCCCCAGCATTTT. This sequence encodes CASSSWRDGSDSNQPQHF. The entire variable domain, with the rest obtained from reference TRBV28 and TRBJ1-5, is as follows: DVKVTQSSRYLVKRTGEKVFLECVQDMDHENMFWYRQDPGLGLRLIYFSYDVKMKEKGDIPEGYSVSREKKERFSLILESASTNQTSMYLCASSSWRDGSDSNQPQHFGDGTRLSIL.

The chain is built from TRBV7-3 and TRBJ2-5, with 10 nucleotides matching TRBD2. Looked up from germline, CDR1 is SGHTA and CDR2 is FQGTGA. V trimming: 5 bases; J trimming: 5 bases; junction bases outside the gene matches: 8. This CDR3 has 15 residues. In DNA form, the CDR3 reads TGTGCCAGCAGCCCAACAGCGGGGGGGCAGGAGACCCAGTACTTC. Protein sequence: CASSPTAGGQETQYF.

The CDR3 DNA follows: TGTGCCAGCAGCTCTCACCCGGACTACCAAGAGACCCAGTACTTC. It specifies CASSSHPDYQETQYF. V gene TRBV11-2 combines with J gene TRBJ2-5; possibly TRBD2 for D (5 bases). The germline V gene encodes CDR1 SGHAT and CDR2 FQNNGV. V dropped 4 bases and J dropped 0 bases, with 12 bases sitting between them. The CDR3 runs 15 residues.

This rearrangement joins TRBV24-1 to TRBJ2-1; 11 bases match TRBD2. CDR3 length: 15 residues. J gave up 6 bases and V 5 bases, and 5 bases lay outside the gene matches. CDR1 KGHDR and CDR2 SFDVKD come from the germline V gene. CDR3 amino acids: CATSVQLAGVNEQFF. CDR3 nucleotide sequence: TGTGCCACCAGTGTCCAACTAGCGGGAGTCAATGAGCAGTTCTTC.

The gene calls are TRBV28 and TRBJ2-1, with D perhaps TRBD2 (6 bases). Germline assignment: CDR1 MDHEN and CDR2 SYDVKM. The V end lost 5 bases, the J end lost 6 bases, and 14 bases lay between the germline ends. This CDR3 region has 14 residues. The CDR3 loop is CASSPAGTFNEQFF. CDR3 bases: TGTGCCAGCAGTCCCGCTGGGACTTTCAATGAGCAGTTCTTC.

The chain carries TRBV3-1 (or the pseudogene TRBV3-2) and TRBJ1-6; D may be TRBD1 (6 bases). V was cut by 2 bases and J by 9 bases, with 8 bases left in between. This CDR3 comprises 13 residues. Germline assignment: CDR1 LGHDT and CDR2 YNNKEL (reference sequence). The CDR3 DNA reads as TGTGCCAGCAGCCAAACAGGGCCTTCACCCCTCCACTTT. Amino acid sequence: CASSQTGPSPLHF.

This sequence joins TRBV5-1 and TRBJ1-1; a possible D gene is TRBD1 (6 bases). The CDR3 runs 13 residues. In germline, CDR1 is SGHRS, CDR2 YFSETQ. Trimming pared 2 bases from V and 6 bases from J, leaving 11 bases between. CDR3 region: CASSFPQGPEAFF. CDR3 nucleotides: TGCGCCAGCAGCTTTCCCCAGGGGCCTGAAGCTTTCTTT.

This chain joins TRBV18 and TRBJ1-1; the D is unclear. V lost 5 bases and J 5 bases, leaving 9 bases between the germline ends. CDR3 length: 12 amino acids. Germline CDR1 reads KGHSH; CDR2 reads LQKENI. CDR3 region: CASSFLGTEAFF. In DNA form, the CDR3 reads TGTGCCAGCTCATTTTTGGGGACTGAAGCTTTCTTT. Supplemented by reference TRBV18 and TRBJ1-1, the full variable domain reads NAGVMQNPRHLVRRRGQEARLRCSPMKGHSHVYWYRQLPEEGLKFMVYLQKENIIDESGMPKERFSAEFPKEGPSILRIQQVVRGDSAAYFCASSFLGTEAFFGQGTRLTVV.

In DNA, the CDR3 is TGTGCCAGCAGAGGGGGGGGCCGGGAGACCCAGTACTTC. Translated: CASRGGGRETQYF. This sequence joins TRBV25-1 and TRBJ2-5, with D perhaps matching TRBD2 (7 bases). The V end was cut by 6 bases, the J end by 5 bases, with 13 bases between. This CDR3 spans 13 amino acids. CDR1 is MGHDK and CDR2 is SYGVNS in the germline V gene.

The CDR3 region is CASSIEGNSPYNEQFF. The CDR3 region has the DNA TGTGCCAGTAGTATCGAGGGGAATAGCCCCTACAATGAGCAGTTCTTC. The chain uses TRBV19 and TRBJ2-1; D possibly matches TRBD1 or TRBD2 (5 bases each). Trimming shortened V by 3 bases and J by 2 bases, and 14 bases separated the two germline ends. CDR3 size: 16 residues. Per the germline V gene, CDR1 is LNHDA and CDR2 is SQIVND (reference sequence). Drawing the rest from reference TRBV19 and TRBJ2-1, the complete variable domain is DGGITQSPKYLFRKEGQNVTLSCEQNLNHDAMYWYRQDPGQGLRLIYYSQIVNDFQKGDIAEGYSVSREKKESFPLTVTSAQKNPTAFYLCASSIEGNSPYNEQFFGPGTRLTVL.

This chain joins TRBV2 and TRBJ1-4; no definite D call. The CDR3 runs to 15 residues. From germline, CDR1 is SNHLY and CDR2 FYNNEI. Trimming took 6 bases from V and 5 from J, leaving 16 bases between them. CDR3 amino acids: CASRAPPGRNEKLFF. The CDR3 DNA reads TGTGCCAGCAGGGCCCCCCCGGGGAGGAATGAAAAACTGTTTTTT. The variable domain in full, completed from reference TRBV2 and TRBJ1-4, reads EPEVTQTPSHQVTQMGQEVILRCVPISNHLYFYWYRQILGQKVEFLVSFYNNEISEKSEIFDDQFSVERPDGSNFTLKIRSTKLEDSAMYFCASRAPPGRNEKLFFGSGTQLSVL.

This clone was recorded only once. The chain couples TRBV11-2 to TRBJ2-3; 13 bases are shared with TRBD2. V shed 3 bases and J 2 bases; nucleotides not matched to a gene: 8. CDR3 length: 18 residues. Germline V gene sequence: CDR1 SGHAT, CDR2 FQNNGV. The chain's CDR3 is CASSLRLAGGPYTDTQYF. The CDR3, as DNA: TGTGCCAGCAGCTTGAGACTAGCGGGGGGACCATACACAGATACGCAGTATTTT.

The V and J genes are TRBV10-2 and TRBJ1-6; D is unclear. Between the trimmed V and J ends, which lost 6 bases and 7 bases, there was a span of 10 bases. The CDR3 covers 13 residues. The germline CDR1 and CDR2 sequences are WSHSY and SAAADI. CDR3 bases: TGCGCCAGCAGGGTAACTGGCAATTCACCCCTCCACTTT. Protein product: CASRVTGNSPLHF.